The 14 T cell receptor beta chains reported below all come from one sample, sequenced in a study of T-cell memory formation after mild COVID-19. TCRdb re-derived calls from the 5' RACE reads in MiXCR, one entry per CDR3 protein. The table shows 350,000 to 400,000 distinct CDR3 sequences, with 21% occurring only once. The source material was PBMCs or a T cell subset sorted from them (not recorded which). The receptor source for this set is an adult woman who had mild COVID-19 (a few samples of this study predate the infection). Cell type and time point are not known.

This clonotype was observed a few times. The V call is TRBV6-2 or TRBV6-3, the J call TRBJ2-1; D possibly matches TRBD1 or TRBD2 (6 bases each). Trimming pared 2 bases from V and 2 bases from J, leaving 16 bases between. The CDR3 is 17 amino acids. CDR1 is MNHEY and CDR2 is SVGEGT in the germline V gene. This CDR3 is CASSYAGGSLPYNEQFF. The CDR3 DNA sequence: TGTGCCAGCAGTTACGCCGGGGGCTCGCTTCCCTACAATGAGCAGTTCTTC.

This clonotype was seen a handful of times. This rearrangement joins TRBV23-1 to TRBJ2-3; a possible D gene is TRBD2 (6 bases). TRBV23-1 is sorted into the ORF group, with uncertain function. V lost 0 bases to trimming and J lost 1 base, with 11 bases between them. CDR3 length equals 16 residues. The CDR3 loop reads CASSQSSGCGTDTQYF. The CDR3 coding sequence is TGCGCCAGCAGTCAATCAAGCGGGTGTGGCACAGATACGCAGTATTTT.

V is TRBV7-2 and J is TRBJ2-3; 8 bases are a match to TRBD2. Germline trimming cut 5 bases from V and 5 bases from J; bases unmatched to any gene: 12. The V gene's germline CDR1 is SGHTA and CDR2 FQGNSA. The CDR3 is made up of 16 amino acids. CDR3 in amino acids: CASSLQLAGGGDTQYF. DNA of the CDR3: TGTGCCAGCAGCCTCCAGCTAGCGGGCGGAGGAGATACGCAGTATTTT.

This clonotype has at least ten counts. The V and J genes are TRBV7-2 and TRBJ2-5; D is unclear. This CDR3 region has 14 residues. Germline CDR1 and CDR2: SGHTA and FQGNSA. V was trimmed by 2 bases and J by 7 bases, leaving 14 bases between them. The CDR3 DNA sequence: TGTGCCAGCAGCTTATCACGGTCATGGGGGACCCAGTACTTC. Translating it yields CASSLSRSWGTQYF.

This clonotype has just a few counts. The DNA for the CDR3 is TGTGCCACCAGCAGAGATGGTGGTAGGACTAGCGGGTCTCAAGAGACCCAGTACTTC. This encodes CATSRDGGRTSGSQETQYF. This chain uses TRBV15 with TRBJ2-5, with 11 bases that match TRBD2. Per the germline V gene, CDR1 is LNHNV and CDR2 is YYDKDF (reference sequence). V trimming: 0 bases; J trimming: 2 bases; junction bases outside the gene matches: 11. The length of the CDR3 is 19 residues.

The gene calls are TRBV3-1 and TRBJ2-3, with D unresolved. V was clipped by 1 base and J by 1 base, with 3 bases between them. The length of the CDR3 is 13 residues. The germline V gene encodes CDR1 LGHDT and CDR2 YNNKEL (reference sequence). The CDR3 nucleotides read TGTGCCAGCAGCCAAGCCCGCACAGATACGCAGTATTTT. Amino acids: CASSQARTDTQYF.

The chain links TRBV11-2 to TRBJ1-2; the D is unclear. The CDR3 is made up of 15 amino acids. Per the germline V gene, CDR1 is SGHAT and CDR2 is FQNNGV. V lost 0 bases and J 2 bases, leaving 10 bases between the germline ends. The CDR3 nucleotides are TGTGCCAGCAGCTTAGATAGGGTTATCAACTATGGCTACACCTTC. This encodes CASSLDRVINYGYTF.

J is TRBJ1-6 and V is TRBV6-5; TRBD1 aligns across 7 bases. J lost 10 bases, V lost 4 bases, and 10 bases had no gene match. The CDR3 loop spans 15 amino acids. Germline V gives CDR1 MNHEY, CDR2 SVGAGI. The CDR3 coding sequence is TGTGCCAGCAGTTCTGACAGGGCCCCCATCTCACCCCTCCACTTT. This encodes CASSSDRAPISPLHF.

This clonotype was picked up a small number of times. This chain uses TRBV30 with TRBJ1-6; TRBD1 matches at 8 bases. Germline CDR1 is GTSNPN and CDR2 is SVGIG (reference sequence). V gave up 3 bases and J gave up 8 bases; unmatched junction bases: 6. The CDR3 consists of 14 residues. The CDR3 nucleotides are TGTGCCTGGAGAACACCGACAGGGGATTCACCCCTCCACTTT. Translation gives CAWRTPTGDSPLHF.

CDR3 DNA sequence: TGTGCCACCAGCCCAAGGACGGAGGGCAGGGATGGCTACACCTTC. Residues: CATSPRTEGRDGYTF. This chain uses TRBV15 with TRBJ1-2; maybe TRBD1 (5 bases). V lost 5 bases and J lost 6, with 19 bases in between. CDR1 and CDR2 (germline): LNHNV, YYDKDF (reference sequence). The CDR3 has 15 residues.

The chain uses TRBV12-3 or TRBV12-4 and TRBJ1-5, with 8 bases fitting TRBD1. The V gene end was trimmed by 6 bases and the J gene end by 6 bases; junction bases not matched to a gene: 7. The CDR3 has 14 residues. CDR3 in DNA: TGTGCCAGCAGCCTGAGACAGGGGATTCAGCCCCAGCATTTT. The encoded protein is CASSLRQGIQPQHF.

The chain recombines TRBV5-1 with TRBJ1-2; 7 bases line up with TRBD1. Trimming at V came to 4 bases and at J to 1 base, leaving 16 bases not matched to a gene. The CDR3 runs 18 residues. Germline loops: CDR1 SGHRS, CDR2 YFSETQ. In DNA, the CDR3 is TGCGCCAGCAGCGCGGGACTCGACAGGGTCAAACTTAACTATGGCTACACCTTC. Translated, it gives CASSAGLDRVKLNYGYTF.

This clonotype was counted between two and nine times. The chain has TRBV7-9 and TRBJ2-4; 8 nucleotides align to TRBD1. Germline V lookup: CDR1 SEHNR, CDR2 FQNEAQ (reference sequence). J lost 7 bases, V lost 6 bases, and 8 bases had no gene match. This CDR3 spans 14 amino acids. Written as DNA, the CDR3 is TGTGCCAGCAGACCTGGACAGGGCCCGAACATTCAGTACTTC. As protein: CASRPGQGPNIQYF.

This clonotype has a handful of counts. The V and J genes are TRBV4-2 and TRBJ2-5, with unresolved D. Germline assignment: CDR1 LGHNA and CDR2 YNFKEQ. This CDR3 spans 18 amino acids. The V gene lost 0 bases and the J gene lost 2 bases, with 19 bases spanning the gap. The CDR3, as DNA: TGTGCCAGCAGCCAAGAAGCGAGCGCCGGGCTGAAACAAGAGACCCAGTACTTC. As protein: CASSQEASAGLKQETQYF.